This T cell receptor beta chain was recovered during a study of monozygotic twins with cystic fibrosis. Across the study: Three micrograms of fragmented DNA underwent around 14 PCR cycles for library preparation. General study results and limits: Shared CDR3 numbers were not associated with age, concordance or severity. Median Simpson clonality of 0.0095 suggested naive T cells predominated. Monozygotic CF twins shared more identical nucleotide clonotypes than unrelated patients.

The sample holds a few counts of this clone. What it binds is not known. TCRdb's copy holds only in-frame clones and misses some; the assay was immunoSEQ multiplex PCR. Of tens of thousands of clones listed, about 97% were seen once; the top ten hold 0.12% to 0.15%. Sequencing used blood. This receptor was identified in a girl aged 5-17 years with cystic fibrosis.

CDR3 coding DNA: TGCAGCGTTGAACACAGGGCTGAAGCTTTCTTT. Its protein product is CSVEHRAEAFF. The chain is built from TRBV29-1 and TRBJ1-1; the D gene is possibly TRBD1 (6 bases). V lost 2 bases and J 6 bases, leaving 7 bases between the germline ends. The CDR3 has 11 amino acids. Germline CDR1 and CDR2: SQVTM and ANQGSEA.